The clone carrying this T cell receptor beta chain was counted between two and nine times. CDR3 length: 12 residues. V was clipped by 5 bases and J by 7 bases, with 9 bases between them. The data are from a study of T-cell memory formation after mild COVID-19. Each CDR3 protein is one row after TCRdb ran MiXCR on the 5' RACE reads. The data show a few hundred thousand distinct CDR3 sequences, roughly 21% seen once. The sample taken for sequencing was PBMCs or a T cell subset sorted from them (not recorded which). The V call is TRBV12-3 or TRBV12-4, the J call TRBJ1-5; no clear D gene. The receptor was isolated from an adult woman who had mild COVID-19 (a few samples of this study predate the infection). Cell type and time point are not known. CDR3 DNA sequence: TGTGCCAGCAGTGCCGGGAGGCAGCCCCAGCATTTT. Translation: CASSAGRQPQHF.